Below are 9 T cell receptor beta chains sequenced from a single sample in a study of T cells in Graves' hyperthyroidism and ophthalmopathy. From RNA transcripts, TCR beta CDR3 regions were amplified. A set of HTBI primers served as the primers for a first-round RT-PCR of the TCR CDR3. TCRdb independently ran MiXCR on the multiplex PCR reads; one entry per CDR3 protein. The table has 690,000 or so distinct CDR3 sequences, around a sixth seen once. Sequences were obtained from blood. The receptors here all came from a woman between 45 and 65 years old with Graves' hyperthyroidism that later progressed to Graves' ophthalmopathy.

V usage is TRBV20-1 and J usage is TRBJ1-3; TRBD1 is a possible D gene (5 bases). The CDR3 loop spans 12 amino acids. V lost 6 bases, J lost 2 bases, and 8 bases lay in between. Germline assignment: CDR1 DFQATT and CDR2 SNEGSKA (reference sequence). DNA for the CDR3: TGCAGTGCCGAGACAGCTGGAAACACCATATATTTT. As protein: CSAETAGNTIYF.

Turning to this clonotype: This could be a read error, since a much larger clone is one nucleotide away. The chain joins TRBV2 to TRBJ2-7; 11 bases map to TRBD2. The germline gives CDR1 SNHLY, CDR2 FYNNEI. This CDR3 is 14 amino acids long. The junction had 6 bases not matched to a gene; V was cut back by 6 bases and J by 5 bases. CDR3 bases: TGTGCCAGCAGCTTTGCTAGCGGGGGGCACGAGCAGTACTTC. As protein: CASSFASGGHEQYF. Full variable domain (outside the CDR3, taken from reference TRBV2 and TRBJ2-7): EPEVTQTPSHQVTQMGQEVILRCVPISNHLYFYWYRQILGQKVEFLVSFYNNEISEKSEIFDDQFSVERPDGSNFTLKIRSTKLEDSAMYFCASSFASGGHEQYFGPGTRLTVT.

The table lists this clonotype with many counts. The chain links TRBV6-2 or TRBV6-3 to TRBJ1-2; no reliable D call. V dropped 0 bases and J dropped 0 bases, with 11 bases sitting between them. The CDR3 is 16 amino acids. Germline-derived CDR1 and CDR2 are MNHEY and SVGEGT. The CDR3 is CASSYSSAGTNYGYTF. CDR3 DNA sequence: TGTGCCAGCAGTTACTCGAGTGCGGGGACTAACTATGGCTACACCTTC.

This clonotype was counted at least ten times. The V call is TRBV18, the J call TRBJ1-2; 7 nucleotides match TRBD1. CDR1 is KGHSH, CDR2 LQKENI, per germline. The junction had 10 bases not matched to a gene; V was cut back by 6 bases and J by 6 bases. This CDR3 contains 14 residues. The CDR3 protein is CASSLTGDRDGYTF. As DNA, the CDR3 is TGTGCCAGCTCTCTTACAGGGGACCGGGATGGCTACACCTTC. Looking up the rest from reference TRBV18 and TRBJ1-2 gives the full variable domain: NAGVMQNPRHLVRRRGQEARLRCSPMKGHSHVYWYRQLPEEGLKFMVYLQKENIIDESGMPKERFSAEFPKEGPSILRIQQVVRGDSAAYFCASSLTGDRDGYTFGSGTRLTVV.

Ten or more counts support this clonotype. The CDR3: CASSYSGTGLYEKLFF. The CDR3 DNA reads TGTGCCAGCAGTTACTCCGGGACAGGGTTATATGAAAAACTGTTTTTT. This sequence joins TRBV27 and TRBJ1-4; 9 positions match TRBD1. The CDR3 extends over 16 amino acids. V lost 4 bases to trimming and J lost 6 bases; unmatched junction nucleotides: 9. Germline CDR1 reads MNHEY; CDR2 reads SMNVEV (reference sequence).

This chain links TRBV4-2 with TRBJ2-7, with 10 bases identical to TRBD1. The CDR3 is made up of 15 amino acids. V shed 1 base and J 1 base; nucleotides not matched to a gene: 1. The germline V gene has CDR1 LGHNA and CDR2 YNFKEQ. The CDR3 sequence is CASSQVDRGSYEQYF. Here the CDR3 DNA reads TGTGCCAGCAGCCAAGTGGACAGGGGGTCCTACGAGCAGTACTTC.

This clonotype occurred many times. V gene TRBV3-1 combines with J gene TRBJ1-2; D not certain. The V gene's germline CDR1 is LGHDT and CDR2 YNNKEL (reference sequence). Trimming cost V 2 bases and J 4 bases, with 11 bases left between them. The CDR3 spans 14 residues. CDR3 in DNA: TGTGCCAGCAGCCAACCAAAGGGTGTCTATGGCTACACCTTC. This translates into CASSQPKGVYGYTF.

The genes are TRBV3-1 and TRBJ1-1; 7 nucleotides line up with TRBD1. Germline V lookup: CDR1 LGHDT, CDR2 YNNKEL (reference sequence). V trimming: 0 bases; J trimming: 0 bases; junction bases outside the gene matches: 7. CDR3 size: 17 residues. Here the CDR3 DNA reads TGTGCCAGCAGCCAAGAGTTGACAGGGCGAATGAACACTGAAGCTTTCTTT. Translating it yields CASSQELTGRMNTEAFF.

This clonotype was seen more than once but under ten times. This sequence joins TRBV7-9 and TRBJ2-7; tentative D call: TRBD2 (7 bases). Germline V gene sequence: CDR1 SEHNR, CDR2 FQNEAQ (reference sequence). CDR3 length equals 15 residues. Trimming stripped 5 bases from V and 2 bases from J, with 16 bases between. CDR3 sequence reads: CASSPRGAQTYEQYF. CDR3 in DNA: TGTGCCAGCAGCCCCCGGGGGGCGCAAACCTACGAGCAGTACTTC.